This T cell receptor beta chain was documented in a study of technical replicates of blood from a few donors. Produced via immunoSEQ multiplex PCR; TCRdb's table is partial and in-frame only. The repertoire has tens of thousands of clones, about nine tenths of them found once; the top ten carry 0.25% to 0.35%. From germline, CDR1 is SEHNR and CDR2 FQNEAQ (reference sequence). V trimming: 5 bases; J trimming: 0 bases; junction bases outside the gene matches: 9. This CDR3 region has 16 residues. The sequence was collected from a human donor in good health. Sequenced material: T cells isolated from PBMCs. V and J are TRBV7-9 and TRBJ2-7, with 8 bases aligning to TRBD2. The chain's CDR3 is CASSPGSSGISYEQYF. The CDR3 nucleotides are TGTGCCAGCAGCCCCGGTAGTAGCGGGATCTCCTACGAGCAGTACTTC.